These T cell receptor beta chains were read from a single sample in a study of blood T cells in healthy people across ages. TCRdb ran MiXCR on the 5' RACE reads and lists one entry per CDR3 protein. The sample records about 750,000 distinct CDR3 sequences, 53% being singletons. Sequencing was carried out using blood. The receptors come from an elderly man in good health. The CDR3 runs from the conserved cysteine through the conserved F or W. D genes are given only for firm matches. Clone size is given for some rows only: seen once, a few or many times, or a class if the clone is expanded.

j_call | clone_size | v_call | d_call | cdr3_aa | cdr3_nt
TRBJ2-3 | once | TRBV9 | NA | CASSPRLHSTDTQYF | TGTGCCAGCAGCCCCCGCCTCCATAGCACAGATACGCAGTATTTT
TRBJ1-2 | NA | TRBV7-9 | NA | CASSFFPQGTNYGYTF | TGTGCCAGCAGCTTTTTCCCACAGGGAACAAACTATGGCTACACCTTC
TRBJ2-5 | NA | TRBV28 | NA | CASSPIGRELSQYF | TGTGCCAGCAGTCCCATCGGCCGGGAGTTGTCCCAGTACTTC
TRBJ2-5 | many | TRBV11-2 | NA | CASSPYQETQYF | TGTGCCAGCAGCCCGTACCAAGAGACCCAGTACTTC
TRBJ1-2 | NA | TRBV10-3 | TRBD1 | CAISAGQGARGGYTF | TGTGCCATCAGTGCCGGACAGGGGGCCCGAGGTGGCTACACCTTC
TRBJ2-1 | NA | TRBV10-3 | NA | CAIKGEGYNEQFF | TGTGCCATCAAGGGTGAAGGGTACAATGAGCAGTTCTTC
TRBJ2-1 | once | TRBV24-1 | TRBD2 | CATSDFLTSGNSYNEQFF | TGTGCCACCAGTGATTTCCTAACTAGCGGGAACTCCTACAATGAGCAGTTCTTC
TRBJ2-7 | NA | TRBV6-1 | TRBD2 | CASSVGGRSHEQYF | TGTGCCAGCAGTGTTGGCGGGAGGTCCCACGAGCAGTACTTC
TRBJ2-1 | NA | TRBV12-3/TRBV12-4 | NA | CASTPGKLNEQFF | TGTGCCAGCACCCCAGGAAAACTTAATGAGCAGTTCTTC
TRBJ2-7 | NA | TRBV20-1 | TRBD2 | CSATTSGRLYEQYF | TGCAGTGCGACGACTAGCGGGAGACTTTACGAGCAGTACTTC
TRBJ2-3 | NA | TRBV2 | NA | CASSVGSGADTQYF | TGTGCCAGCAGTGTCGGGAGTGGTGCAGATACGCAGTATTTT
TRBJ2-7 | NA | TRBV20-1 | NA | CSASVPQGPYEQYF | TGCAGTGCTAGCGTCCCACAGGGCCCTTACGAGCAGTACTTC
TRBJ2-7 | NA | TRBV7-6 | TRBD2 | CASSRGTSGVYEQYF | TGTGCCAGCAGCAGGGGGACTAGCGGAGTCTACGAGCAGTACTTC
TRBJ1-1 | NA | TRBV4-3 | NA | CASSQDSGGNTEAFF | TGCGCCAGCAGCCAAGATTCTGGGGGGAACACTGAAGCTTTCTTT
TRBJ2-3 | few | TRBV11-2 | NA | CASTPSIRYAYF | TGTGCCAGCACCCCAAGTATTCGATACGCGTATTTT
TRBJ2-1 | few | TRBV29-1 | NA | CSVELGLGEQFF | TGCAGCGTTGAACTAGGACTTGGCGAGCAGTTCTTC
TRBJ2-4 | few | TRBV7-2 | TRBD2 | CASSIGGSGTTGNIQYF | TGTGCCAGCAGTATAGGGGGTAGCGGGACGACCGGAAACATTCAGTACTTC
TRBJ2-1 | NA | TRBV29-1 | NA | CSVEEDRLAWHNEQFF | TGCAGCGTTGAAGAAGATCGGCTAGCGTGGCACAATGAGCAGTTCTTC
TRBJ2-1 | NA | TRBV20-1 | NA | CSAGTGTTEIGYNEQFF | TGCAGTGCTGGAACAGGAACTACAGAGATCGGGTACAATGAGCAGTTCTTC
TRBJ1-1 | NA | TRBV6-2/TRBV6-3 | TRBD1 | CASSWPVGQSENTEAFF | TGTGCCAGCAGTTGGCCCGTGGGACAGTCGGAAAACACTGAAGCTTTCTTT